This entry features one T cell receptor beta chain sequence. Its antigen is not known. These data belong to a study of cytomegalovirus exposure and HLA in healthy donors. The CDR3 length is 16 residues. Germline CDR1 SGHRS, CDR2 YFSETQ. Trimming cost V 0 bases and J 2 bases; bases outside gene matches: 5. Each donor's status was that of a healthy bone marrow donor. Findings and limits, study-wide: DRB1 had the most TCR associations and HLA-C the fewest, a later analysis found, with rates varying by HLA locus. With high specificity and sensitivity, the classifier reportedly diagnosed cytomegalovirus status.

Primers included in the PCR were 60 Vbeta and 13 Jbeta primers. Clones were sequenced by immunoSEQ multiplex PCR, and TCRdb holds only the in-frame ones, with some missing. The sample includes some 240,000 clones, around nine tenths of them seen just once. This receptor was identified in a girl aged 2 to 9 in good health and CMV-seronegative. The sequenced sample consisted of PBMCs. The V call is TRBV5-1, the J call TRBJ2-1, with 7 positions matching TRBD2. The CDR3 nucleotides read TGCGCCAGCAGCTTGGAGGCGGGAGTGGCCTACAATGAGCAGTTCTTC. Translating gives CASSLEAGVAYNEQFF.